The clone carrying this T cell receptor (beta chain) came up a few times. Its matching antigen is unknown. The data were obtained in a study of early T cells in non-severe SARS-CoV-2 infection. For the study at large: The sequenced material was bulk RNA from unsorted whole blood, and its chains were unpaired. Study observations and caveats: Private and CD4 specificities were missed by VDJdb matching, which favored anti-spike CD8 responses.

V was clipped by 5 bases and J by 4 bases; unmatched bases: 14. CDR3 size: 18 residues. Individual cDNA molecules were tagged with unique molecular identifiers, the study reported. TCRdb ran MiXCR on the 5' RACE reads and lists one entry per CDR3 protein. The top ten clones hold more than 1.2% of a sample with some 85,000 distinct CDR3 sequences, roughly an eighth of them seen once. V usage is TRBV12-3 or TRBV12-4 and J usage is TRBJ2-1; 10 bases match TRBD2. The receptor was isolated from an adult who was a healthcare worker with PCR-confirmed SARS-CoV-2 infection or an uninfected control (not recorded which). The specimen sequenced was whole blood. CDR3 protein: CASSPLAGGVSGYNEQFF. CDR3 sequence (DNA): TGTGCCAGCAGTCCATTAGCGGGGGGAGTATCGGGGTACAATGAGCAGTTCTTC.